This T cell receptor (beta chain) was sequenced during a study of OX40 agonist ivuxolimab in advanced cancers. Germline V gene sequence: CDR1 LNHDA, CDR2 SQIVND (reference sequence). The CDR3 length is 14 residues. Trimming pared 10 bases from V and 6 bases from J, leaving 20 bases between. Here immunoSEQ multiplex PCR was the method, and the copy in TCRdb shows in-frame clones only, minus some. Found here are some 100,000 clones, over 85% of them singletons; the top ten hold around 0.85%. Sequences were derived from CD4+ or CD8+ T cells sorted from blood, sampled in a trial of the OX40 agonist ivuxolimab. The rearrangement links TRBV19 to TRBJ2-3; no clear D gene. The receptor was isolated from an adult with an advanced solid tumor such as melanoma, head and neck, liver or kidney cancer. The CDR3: CATEPRGRVDTQYF. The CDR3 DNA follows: TGTGCCACCGAGCCCCGAGGTAGGGTCGATACGCAGTATTTT. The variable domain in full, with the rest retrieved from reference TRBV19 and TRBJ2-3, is DGGITQSPKYLFRKEGQNVTLSCEQNLNHDAMYWYRQDPGQGLRLIYYSQIVNDFQKGDIAEGYSVSREKKESFPLTVTSAQKNPTAFYLCATEPRGRVDTQYFGPGTRLTVL.